These 16 T cell receptor beta chains originate from one sample sequenced in a study of CD8+CD57+ T cells in acquired aplastic anemia. It was genomic DNA that served as the template for profiling TCR beta VDJ and CDR3. TCRdb re-called the reads through MiXCR, storing one row per CDR3 protein. The repertoire has around 180,000 distinct CDR3 sequences, 55% to 80% of them found once; the top ten carry 45%. The sequencing input was sorted CD4+, CD8+, or CD8+CD57+ T cells (not recorded which) from PBMCs. These receptors were obtained from a human donor in good health.

This clonotype has only one observation. The rearrangement joins TRBV19 to TRBJ1-6; tentative D call: TRBD1 (6 bases). Trimming took 6 bases from V and 10 from J, leaving 16 bases between them. The CDR3 sequence is 14 residues long. The germline gives CDR1 LNHDA, CDR2 SQIVND (reference sequence). The CDR3 sequence: CASSMEGHMSPLHF. In nucleotides, the CDR3 is TGTGCCAGTAGCATGGAGGGACATATGTCACCCCTCCACTTT.

This clonotype showed up many times. The rearrangement joins TRBV7-2 to TRBJ2-7, with TRBD2 matching over 7 bases. Trimming cost V 5 bases and J 5 bases; bases outside gene matches: 9. The CDR3 is made up of 14 amino acids. CDR1 is SGHTA and CDR2 is FQGNSA in the germline V gene. CDR3 sequence: CASSPDFTSDEQYF. CDR3 nucleotide sequence: TGTGCCAGCAGCCCAGACTTTACTAGCGACGAGCAGTACTTC.

This clonotype occurred a few times. The V gene is TRBV30, the J gene TRBJ1-1; 7 bases line up with TRBD1. This CDR3 is 12 amino acids long. Germline assignment: CDR1 GTSNPN and CDR2 SVGIG (reference sequence). V trimming: 2 bases; J trimming: 10 bases; junction bases outside the gene matches: 7. The CDR3 DNA reads as TGTGCCTGGAGTTCAACAGGGGAGGGAGCTTTCTTT. It translates to CAWSSTGEGAFF.

This clonotype was detected ten times or more. The rearrangement joins TRBV7-6 to TRBJ2-5, with TRBD2 matching 11 bases. V trimming: 4 bases; J trimming: 2 bases; junction bases outside the gene matches: 0. CDR3 length equals 14 residues. CDR1 is SGHVS and CDR2 is FNYEAQ in the germline V gene. The CDR3 DNA sequence: TGTGCCAGCAGCTGGACTAGCGGGCAAGAGACCCAGTACTTC. Protein: CASSWTSGQETQYF.

V and J are TRBV19 and TRBJ1-3; D uncertain. The CDR3 covers 13 residues. CDR1 LNHDA and CDR2 SQIVND come from the germline V gene (reference sequence). Trimming took off 5 bases at V and 2 bases at J, with 7 bases between the two ends. CDR3 sequence (DNA): TGTGCCAGTAGTGGGGTTGCTGGAAACACCATATATTTT. This encodes CASSGVAGNTIYF.

This clonotype was recorded a few times. This sequence joins TRBV12-3 or TRBV12-4 and TRBJ1-1, with D maybe TRBD1 (6 bases). The CDR3 is 14 residues long. V lost 6 bases, J lost 7 bases, and 18 bases lay in between. CDR3 nucleotides: TGTGCCAGCAGCCTAACAGGGTTGTTAGGTGAAGCTTTCTTT. Encoded protein: CASSLTGLLGEAFF.

This clonotype came up a few times. The chain couples TRBV20-1 to TRBJ1-5; D is ambiguous. V shed 3 bases and J shed 6 bases, with 12 bases lying between them. The CDR3 runs to 13 residues. Looked up from germline, CDR1 is DFQATT and CDR2 is SNEGSKA (reference sequence). The CDR3 DNA follows: TGCAGTGCTAGTCCCCACCAGAGTCAGCCCCAGCATTTT. This translates into CSASPHQSQPQHF.

This clonotype was seen ten or more times. The chain uses TRBV5-1 and TRBJ2-1; no reliable D call. CDR1 and CDR2 from the germline V gene are SGHRS and YFSETQ. Trimming stripped 8 bases from V and 4 bases from J, with 1 base between. The CDR3 consists of 9 residues. The CDR3 spells CARYNEQFF. The CDR3 DNA sequence: TGCGCCAGATACAATGAGCAGTTCTTC.

The V gene is TRBV7-6, the J gene TRBJ2-1; D gene unclear. CDR3 length: 12 amino acids. The V gene's germline CDR1 is SGHVS and CDR2 FNYEAQ. The V gene lost 4 bases and the J gene lost 10 bases, with 11 bases spanning the gap. As DNA, the CDR3 is TGTGCCAGCAGCTCCTACCAATCGGAGCAGTTCTTC. Protein: CASSSYQSEQFF.

The chain employs TRBV7-9 and TRBJ2-1; tentative D call: TRBD2 (6 bases). Trimming took 5 bases from V and 10 from J, leaving 15 bases between them. CDR3 length: 13 residues. Germline CDR1 is SEHNR and CDR2 is FQNEAQ (reference sequence). The CDR3 coding sequence is TGTGCCAGCAGCGGCCGGGACTTCAGGGAGCAGTTCTTC. Amino acid sequence: CASSGRDFREQFF.

This clonotype was seen a handful of times. The chain has TRBV27 and TRBJ1-5; D gene uncertain. Germline CDR1 MNHEY, CDR2 SMNVEV (reference sequence). This CDR3 region has 15 residues. The V gene lost 5 bases and the J gene lost 0 bases, with 11 bases spanning the gap. The CDR3 region has the DNA TGTGCCAGCAGTCTTTTAGCCAATAGCAATCAGCCCCAGCATTTT. Protein product: CASSLLANSNQPQHF.

This clonotype was counted ten times or more. This chain links TRBV12-5 with TRBJ2-1; weak D call: TRBD1 (5 bases). The germline V gene has CDR1 LGHNT and CDR2 FRNRAP. Trimming left V 6 bases short and J 1 base short, with 13 bases between. The CDR3 is made up of 15 amino acids. The CDR3 DNA is TGTGCTAGTGGACCCTCCTCAGGGTCCTACAATGAGCAGTTCTTC. Its protein is CASGPSSGSYNEQFF.

The chain carries TRBV14 and TRBJ2-7, with D maybe TRBD1 (5 bases). This CDR3 contains 14 residues. The germline gives CDR1 SGHDN, CDR2 FVKESK. V gave up 2 bases and J gave up 0 bases, with 8 bases separating them. CDR3 amino acids: CASSQIRDSYEQYF. CDR3 in DNA: TGTGCCAGCAGCCAAATCAGGGACTCCTACGAGCAGTACTTC.

This chain connects TRBV7-9 to TRBJ1-1; D unclear. Trimming removed 4 bases from V and 1 base from J, with 7 bases in between. The CDR3 loop spans 13 amino acids. The V gene's germline CDR1 is SEHNR and CDR2 FQNEAQ (reference sequence). This CDR3 reads CASSSRQNTEAFF. Written as DNA, the CDR3 is TGTGCCAGCAGCTCCCGCCAGAACACTGAAGCTTTCTTT.

The chain recombines TRBV7-2 with TRBJ2-7; D unclear. Germline CDR1 is SGHTA and CDR2 is FQGNSA. The CDR3 has 15 amino acids. The ends were cut back, 1 base at V and 0 bases at J, with 10 bases in the middle. CDR3 region: CASSLGRIHSYEQYF. CDR3 sequence (DNA): TGTGCCAGCAGCTTAGGACGGATCCACTCCTACGAGCAGTACTTC.

The chain employs TRBV12-3 or TRBV12-4 and TRBJ1-6; unclear D gene. The ends were cut back, 5 bases at V and 0 bases at J, with 11 bases in the middle. The CDR3 has 16 amino acids. CDR3 residues: CASSDPPSSYNSPLHF. The CDR3 nucleotides are TGTGCCAGCAGTGACCCCCCGAGCTCCTATAATTCACCCCTCCACTTT.